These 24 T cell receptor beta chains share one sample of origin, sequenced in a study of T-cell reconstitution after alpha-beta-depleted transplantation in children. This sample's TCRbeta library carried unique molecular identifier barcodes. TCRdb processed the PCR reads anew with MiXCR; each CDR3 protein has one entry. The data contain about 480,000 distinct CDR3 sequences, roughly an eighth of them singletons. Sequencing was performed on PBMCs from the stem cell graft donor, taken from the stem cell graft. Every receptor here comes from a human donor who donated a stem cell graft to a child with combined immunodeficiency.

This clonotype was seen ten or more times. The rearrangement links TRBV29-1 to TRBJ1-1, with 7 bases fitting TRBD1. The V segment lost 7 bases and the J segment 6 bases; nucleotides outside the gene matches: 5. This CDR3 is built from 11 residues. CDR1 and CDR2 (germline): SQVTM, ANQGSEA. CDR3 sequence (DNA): TGCAGCGGTGACAGGGTCCCTGAAGCTTTCTTT. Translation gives CSGDRVPEAFF.

The CDR3 nucleotides read TGTGCCAGCAGTTTATTATGGGGGAGGGATACCGGGGAGCTGTTTTTT. Amino acid sequence: CASSLLWGRDTGELFF. The genes are TRBV27 and TRBJ2-2; 7 positions agree with TRBD2. Per germline, CDR1 MNHEY and CDR2 SMNVEV (reference sequence). The V segment lost 1 base and the J segment 5 bases; nucleotides outside the gene matches: 7. CDR3 size: 16 residues.

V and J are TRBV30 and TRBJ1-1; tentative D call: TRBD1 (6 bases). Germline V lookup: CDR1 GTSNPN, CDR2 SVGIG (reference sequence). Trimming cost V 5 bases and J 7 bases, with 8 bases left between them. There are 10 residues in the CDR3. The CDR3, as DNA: TGTGCCTGGGGACAGCGTGAAGCTTTCTTT. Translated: CAWGQREAFF. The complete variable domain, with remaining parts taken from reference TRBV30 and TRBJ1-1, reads SQTIHQWPATLVQPVGSPLSLECTVEGTSNPNLYWYRQAAGRGLQLLFYSVGIGQISSEVPQNLSASRPQDRQFILSSKKLLLSDSGFYLCAWGQREAFFGQGTRLTVV.

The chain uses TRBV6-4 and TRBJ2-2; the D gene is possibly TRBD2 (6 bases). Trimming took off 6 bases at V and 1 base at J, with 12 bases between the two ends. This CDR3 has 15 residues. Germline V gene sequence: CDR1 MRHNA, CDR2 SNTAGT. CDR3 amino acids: CASRTGTLNTGELFF. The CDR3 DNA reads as TGTGCCAGCAGAACGGGGACTTTGAACACCGGGGAGCTGTTTTTT.

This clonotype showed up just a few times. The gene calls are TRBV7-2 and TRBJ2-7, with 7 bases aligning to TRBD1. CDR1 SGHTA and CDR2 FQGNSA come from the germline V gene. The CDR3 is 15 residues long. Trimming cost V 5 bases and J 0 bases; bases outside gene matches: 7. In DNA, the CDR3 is TGTGCCAGCAGCCAGGACAGGTGGAGCTCCTACGAGCAGTACTTC. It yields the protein CASSQDRWSSYEQYF.

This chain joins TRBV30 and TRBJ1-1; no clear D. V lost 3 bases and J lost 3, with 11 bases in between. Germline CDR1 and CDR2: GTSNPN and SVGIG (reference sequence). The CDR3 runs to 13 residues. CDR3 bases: TGTGCCTGGAGGTTGGGGTCCTACACTGAAGCTTTCTTT. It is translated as CAWRLGSYTEAFF.

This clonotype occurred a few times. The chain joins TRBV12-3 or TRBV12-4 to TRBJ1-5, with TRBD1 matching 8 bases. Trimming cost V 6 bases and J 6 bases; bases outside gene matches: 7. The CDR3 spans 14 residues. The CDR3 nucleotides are TGTGCCAGCAGCTCCCGGACAGGGTTTCAGCCCCAGCATTTT. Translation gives CASSSRTGFQPQHF.

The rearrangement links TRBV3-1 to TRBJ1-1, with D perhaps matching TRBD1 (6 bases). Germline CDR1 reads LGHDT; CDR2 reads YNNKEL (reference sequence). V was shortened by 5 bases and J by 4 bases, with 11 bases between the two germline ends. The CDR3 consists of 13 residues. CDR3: CASSTGMVTEAFF. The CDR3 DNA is TGTGCCAGCAGCACAGGGATGGTCACTGAAGCTTTCTTT.

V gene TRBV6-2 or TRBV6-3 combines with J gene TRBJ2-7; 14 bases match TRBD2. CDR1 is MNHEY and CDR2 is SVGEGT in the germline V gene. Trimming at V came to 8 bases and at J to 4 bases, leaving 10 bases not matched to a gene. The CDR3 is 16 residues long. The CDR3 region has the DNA TGTGCCAGCTCAACCTTTGGACTAGCGGGAGGTTACGAGCAGTACTTC. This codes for CASSTFGLAGGYEQYF.

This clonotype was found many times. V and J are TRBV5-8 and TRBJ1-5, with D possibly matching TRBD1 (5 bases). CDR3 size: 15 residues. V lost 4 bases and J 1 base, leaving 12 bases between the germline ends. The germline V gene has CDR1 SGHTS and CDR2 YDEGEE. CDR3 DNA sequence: TGTGCCAGCAGCCGTGGGGACTCGAGCAATCAGCCCCAGCATTTT. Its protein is CASSRGDSSNQPQHF.

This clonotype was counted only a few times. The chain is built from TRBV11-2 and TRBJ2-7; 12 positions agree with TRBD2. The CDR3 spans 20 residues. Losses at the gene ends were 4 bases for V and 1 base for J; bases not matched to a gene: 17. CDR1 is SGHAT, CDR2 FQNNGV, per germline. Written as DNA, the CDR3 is TGTGCCAGCAGCTCGGGCTGGCGTCGTCTAGCGGGGGGGGAATCCTACGAGCAGTACTTC. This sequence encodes CASSSGWRRLAGGESYEQYF.

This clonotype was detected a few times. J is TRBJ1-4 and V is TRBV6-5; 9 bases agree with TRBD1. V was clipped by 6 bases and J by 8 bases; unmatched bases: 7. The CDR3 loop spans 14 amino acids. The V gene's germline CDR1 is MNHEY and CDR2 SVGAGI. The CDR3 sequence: CASSPGQGREKLFF. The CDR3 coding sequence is TGTGCCAGCAGCCCGGGACAGGGACGAGAAAAACTGTTTTTT.

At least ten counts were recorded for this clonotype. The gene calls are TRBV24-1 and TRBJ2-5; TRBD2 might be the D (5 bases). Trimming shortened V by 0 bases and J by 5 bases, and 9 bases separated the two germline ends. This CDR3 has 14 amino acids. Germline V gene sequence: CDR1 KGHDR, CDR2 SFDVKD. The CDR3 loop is CATSDLEGAETQYF. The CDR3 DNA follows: TGTGCCACCAGTGATTTGGAGGGAGCCGAGACCCAGTACTTC.

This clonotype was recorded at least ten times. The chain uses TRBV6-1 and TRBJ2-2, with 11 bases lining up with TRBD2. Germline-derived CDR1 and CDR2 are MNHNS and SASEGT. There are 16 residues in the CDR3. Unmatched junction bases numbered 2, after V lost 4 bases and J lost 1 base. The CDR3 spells CASSGLAGGNTGELFF. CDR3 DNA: TGTGCCAGCAGTGGCCTAGCGGGGGGGAACACCGGGGAGCTGTTTTTT.

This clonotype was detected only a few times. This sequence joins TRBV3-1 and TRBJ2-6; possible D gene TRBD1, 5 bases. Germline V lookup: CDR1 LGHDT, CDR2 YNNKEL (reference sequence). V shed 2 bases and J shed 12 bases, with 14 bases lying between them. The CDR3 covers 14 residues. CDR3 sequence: CASSQLTALSVLTF. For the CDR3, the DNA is TGTGCCAGCAGCCAATTGACAGCCCTAAGCGTCCTGACTTTC. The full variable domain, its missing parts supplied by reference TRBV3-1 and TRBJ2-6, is DTAVSQTPKYLVTQMGNDKSIKCEQNLGHDTMYWYKQDSKKFLKIMFSYNNKELIINETVPNRFSPKSPDKAHLNLHINSLELGDSAVYFCASSQLTALSVLTFGAGSRLTVL.

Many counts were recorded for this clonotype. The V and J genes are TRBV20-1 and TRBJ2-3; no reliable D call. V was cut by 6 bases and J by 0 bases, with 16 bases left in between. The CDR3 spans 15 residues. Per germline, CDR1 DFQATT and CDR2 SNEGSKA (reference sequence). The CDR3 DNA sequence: TGCAGTGCCAACGGACCAATTATAAGCACAGATACGCAGTATTTT. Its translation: CSANGPIISTDTQYF.

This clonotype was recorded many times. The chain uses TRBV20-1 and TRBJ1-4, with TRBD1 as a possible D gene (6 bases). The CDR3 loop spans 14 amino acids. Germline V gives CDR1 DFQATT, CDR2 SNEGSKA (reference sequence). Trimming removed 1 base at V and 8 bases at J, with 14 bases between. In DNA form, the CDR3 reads TGCAGTGCTAGAGTGCGGGGGGCTTTGGAAAAACTGTTTTTT. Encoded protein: CSARVRGALEKLFF.

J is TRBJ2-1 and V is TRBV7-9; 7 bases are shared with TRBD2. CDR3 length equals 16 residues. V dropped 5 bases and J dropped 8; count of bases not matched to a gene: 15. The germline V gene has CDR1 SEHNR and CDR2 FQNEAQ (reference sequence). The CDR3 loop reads CASSPSEAGRSDEQFF. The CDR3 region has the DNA TGTGCCAGCAGCCCATCGGAAGCGGGGAGGTCAGATGAGCAGTTCTTC.

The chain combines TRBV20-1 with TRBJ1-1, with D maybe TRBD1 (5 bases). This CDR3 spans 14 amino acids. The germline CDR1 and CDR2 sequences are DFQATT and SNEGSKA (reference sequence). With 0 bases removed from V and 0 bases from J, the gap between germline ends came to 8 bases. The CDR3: CSAREEGLNTEAFF. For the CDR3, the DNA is TGCAGTGCTAGAGAAGAGGGGCTGAACACTGAAGCTTTCTTT.

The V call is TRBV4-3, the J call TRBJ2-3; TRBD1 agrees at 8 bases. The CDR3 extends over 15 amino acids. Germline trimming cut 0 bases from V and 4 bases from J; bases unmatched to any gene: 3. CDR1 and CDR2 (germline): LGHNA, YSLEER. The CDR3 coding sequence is TGCGCCAGCAGCCAAGAGGACAGGGTAGCAGATACGCAGTATTTT. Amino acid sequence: CASSQEDRVADTQYF.

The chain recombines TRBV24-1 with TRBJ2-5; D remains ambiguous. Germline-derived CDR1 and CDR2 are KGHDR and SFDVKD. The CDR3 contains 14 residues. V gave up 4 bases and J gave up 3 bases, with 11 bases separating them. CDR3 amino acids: CATSDYSPEETQYF. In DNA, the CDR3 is TGTGCCACCAGTGACTACTCCCCTGAAGAGACCCAGTACTTC.

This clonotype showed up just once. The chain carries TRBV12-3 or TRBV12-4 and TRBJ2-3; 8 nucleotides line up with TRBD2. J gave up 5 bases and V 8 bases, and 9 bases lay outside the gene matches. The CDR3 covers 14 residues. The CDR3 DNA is TGTGCCAGCGCACTCGGGGGGGCAGAAGATACGCAGTATTTT. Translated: CASALGGAEDTQYF.

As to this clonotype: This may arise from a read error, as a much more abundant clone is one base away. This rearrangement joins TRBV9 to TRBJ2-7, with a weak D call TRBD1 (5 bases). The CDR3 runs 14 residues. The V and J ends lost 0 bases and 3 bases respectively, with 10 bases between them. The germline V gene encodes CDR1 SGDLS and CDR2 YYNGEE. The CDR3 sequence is CASSVEGQFYEQYF. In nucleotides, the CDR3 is TGTGCCAGCAGCGTAGAGGGGCAGTTCTACGAGCAGTACTTC.

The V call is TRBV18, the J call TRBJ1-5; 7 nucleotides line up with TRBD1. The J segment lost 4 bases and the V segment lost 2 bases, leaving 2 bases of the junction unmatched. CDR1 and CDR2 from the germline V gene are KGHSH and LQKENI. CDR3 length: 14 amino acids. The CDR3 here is CASSPNRGNQPQHF. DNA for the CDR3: TGTGCCAGCTCACCAAACAGGGGAAATCAGCCCCAGCATTTT.